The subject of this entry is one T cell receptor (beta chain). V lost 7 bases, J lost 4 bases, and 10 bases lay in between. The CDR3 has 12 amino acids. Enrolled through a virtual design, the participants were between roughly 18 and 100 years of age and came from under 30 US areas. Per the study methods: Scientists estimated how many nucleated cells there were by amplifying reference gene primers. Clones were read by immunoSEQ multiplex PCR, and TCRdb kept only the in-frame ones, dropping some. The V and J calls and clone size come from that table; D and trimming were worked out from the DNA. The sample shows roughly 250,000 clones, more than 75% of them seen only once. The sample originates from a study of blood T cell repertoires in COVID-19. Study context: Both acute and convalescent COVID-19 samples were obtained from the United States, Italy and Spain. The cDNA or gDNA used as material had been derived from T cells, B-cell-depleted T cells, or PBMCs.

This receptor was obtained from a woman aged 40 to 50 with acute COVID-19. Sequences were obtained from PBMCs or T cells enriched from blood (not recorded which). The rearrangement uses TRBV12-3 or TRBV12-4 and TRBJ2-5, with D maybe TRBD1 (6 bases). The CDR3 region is CASTSRGETQYF. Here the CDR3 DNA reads TGTGCCAGCACGAGCAGGGGAGAGACCCAGTACTTC.